Detailed here is one T cell receptor (beta chain). Its target is unknown. The data are from a study of Graves' ophthalmopathy and Graves' hyperthyroidism. Study-wide findings and caveats: Most clonotypes expanded in thyroid above 0.001 frequency were present in blood too. The model predicted progression of ophthalmopathy with a sensitivity of 60% to 71%, and its specificity was 72.22%.

Ages of hyperthyroidism patients ran from 18 to 65, and their diagnoses were new, under 2 months' duration. The V and J ends lost 1 base and 2 bases respectively, with 9 bases between them. CDR1 and CDR2 (germline): LNHNV, YYDKDF (reference sequence). The CDR3 totals 16 residues. RNA transcripts were the template, and TCR beta CDR3 regions were amplified from them. HTBI primers primed a first-round RT-PCR, and a second-round multiplex PCR followed. Using its own MiXCR run on the multiplex PCR reads, TCRdb lists one record per CDR3 protein. The table records 560,000 or so distinct CDR3 sequences, about 35% of them present only once.

The genes are TRBV15 and TRBJ2-6, with D perhaps matching TRBD1 (5 bases). The receptor's source is an adult man with Graves' hyperthyroidism. The source material was peripheral blood or thyroid tissue (not recorded which). DNA for the CDR3: TGTGCCACCAGCAGAGGGGCAGGGACTGGGGCCAACGTCCTGACTTTC. Its protein product is CATSRGAGTGANVLTF.